Each of the 11 T cell receptor beta chains below was sequenced from the same sample in a study of post-analysis software for immune sequencing data. General study results and limits: Five or six TRBV segments were significantly more frequent in patients than in controls. TRBV5-6, TRBV5-1 and TRBV20-1 were among these segments.

cDNA libraries of TCR beta carried unique molecular identifiers. TCRdb fed the PCR reads into MiXCR, producing one record per CDR3 protein. The sample lists about 380,000 distinct CDR3 sequences; approximately 38% were seen once. The antigens of these receptors remain unknown. The specimen sequenced was blood. These receptors were collected from a girl under 18 with multiple sclerosis.

The V gene is TRBV10-3, the J gene TRBJ1-6; TRBD1 is a possible D gene (5 bases). V was shortened by 5 bases and J by 14 bases, with 16 bases between the two germline ends. The CDR3 consists of 13 residues. The germline CDR1 and CDR2 sequences are ENHRY and SYGVKD. The CDR3 loop is CAISPGDPESLHF. Here the CDR3 DNA reads TGTGCCATCAGTCCTGGGGACCCCGAGTCCCTCCACTTT.

This clonotype was detected only once. The V gene is TRBV5-1, the J gene TRBJ1-2; no firm D call. CDR1 is SGHRS, CDR2 YFSETQ, per germline. V was shortened by 4 bases and J by 8 bases, with 15 bases between the two germline ends. This CDR3 comprises 13 residues. CDR3 region: CASSPAPNEGYTF. In DNA, the CDR3 is TGCGCCAGCAGCCCCGCCCCAAATGAAGGCTACACCTTC.

This sequence joins TRBV20-1 and TRBJ2-5, with D uncertain. The V end lost 4 bases, the J end lost 0 bases, and 9 bases lay between the germline ends. The CDR3 is 13 residues long. The V gene's germline CDR1 is DFQATT and CDR2 SNEGSKA (reference sequence). This CDR3 is CSAIFPYQETQYF. Here the CDR3 DNA reads TGCAGTGCTATCTTCCCGTACCAAGAGACCCAGTACTTC.

The rearrangement uses TRBV7-9 and TRBJ2-7, with 8 bases fitting TRBD1. The germline gives CDR1 SEHNR, CDR2 FQNEAQ (reference sequence). The length of the CDR3 is 15 residues. V lost 5 bases to trimming and J lost 2 bases; unmatched junction nucleotides: 8. The CDR3 sequence is CASSPSVDRAYEQYF. CDR3 bases: TGTGCCAGCAGCCCGTCCGTGGACAGGGCCTACGAGCAGTACTTC.

The chain has TRBV11-3 and TRBJ2-7, with no clear D. Trimming pared 5 bases from V and 7 bases from J, leaving 15 bases between. Germline CDR1 reads SGHNT; CDR2 reads YENEEA. The CDR3 length is 13 residues. The CDR3 reads CASSTPGIGEQYF. The CDR3, as DNA: TGTGCCAGCAGCACCCCGGGCATAGGGGAGCAGTACTTC.

This clonotype was picked up a small number of times. The chain uses TRBV2 and TRBJ2-6; TRBD1 might be the D (5 bases). The V gene's germline CDR1 is SNHLY and CDR2 FYNNEI. Deletions cut 11 bases from V and 0 bases from J, with 8 bases between. This CDR3 contains 13 residues. The CDR3 sequence is CAGHSSGANVLTF. The CDR3 DNA reads TGTGCCGGACATAGCTCTGGGGCCAACGTCCTGACTTTC.

A few counts support this clonotype. The chain employs TRBV4-1 and TRBJ2-3; D remains ambiguous. CDR1 MGHRA and CDR2 YSYEKL come from the germline V gene. V shed 1 base and J shed 2 bases, with 13 bases lying between them. The CDR3 totals 16 residues. In DNA form, the CDR3 reads TGCGCCAGCAGCCAAGTTGCTACTCCTCTCACAGATACGCAGTATTTT. It translates to CASSQVATPLTDTQYF.

This clonotype appeared a few times. The chain employs TRBV12-3 or TRBV12-4 and TRBJ2-5; TRBD2 matches 8 bases. The CDR3 sequence is 16 residues long. The J segment lost 0 bases and the V segment lost 1 base, leaving 4 bases of the junction unmatched. The CDR3 nucleotides are TGTGCCAGCAGTTTAGAGGGCGGGGGGTACCAAGAGACCCAGTACTTC. It yields the protein CASSLEGGGYQETQYF.

In its sample, this clonotype was seen once. The rearrangement uses TRBV5-1 and TRBJ1-5; 7 bases map to TRBD1. The germline CDR1 and CDR2 sequences are SGHRS and YFSETQ. J lost 8 bases, V lost 0 bases, and 8 bases had no gene match. The CDR3 extends over 15 amino acids. The CDR3 is CASSLGVAGGEPQHF. The CDR3 coding sequence is TGCGCCAGCAGCTTGGGAGTGGCAGGGGGTGAGCCCCAGCATTTT.

The chain couples TRBV28 to TRBJ1-2; tentatively, D is TRBD1 (5 bases). This CDR3 is 14 amino acids long. V shed 1 base and J shed 4 bases, with 10 bases lying between them. Per germline, CDR1 MDHEN and CDR2 SYDVKM. CDR3 protein: CASSLYGRGYGYTF. Here the CDR3 DNA reads TGTGCCAGCAGTTTATACGGGAGGGGCTATGGCTACACCTTC.

V gene TRBV12-3 or TRBV12-4 combines with J gene TRBJ1-1; D is undetermined. This CDR3 is 15 amino acids long. V was pared by 2 bases and J by 5 bases, with 15 bases between. The CDR3 DNA sequence: TGTGCCAGCAGTTTAAGCCTCGGGGTGTTTACTGAAGCTTTCTTT. This encodes CASSLSLGVFTEAFF.